This T cell receptor beta chain came from a study of control samples from healthy donors and cancer patients. Germline CDR1 MNHEY, CDR2 SVGEGT. This CDR3 has 16 residues. Trimming removed 0 bases at V and 5 bases at J, with 13 bases between. Produced via immunoSEQ multiplex PCR; TCRdb's table is partial and in-frame only. The sample lists about 140,000 clones, roughly 92% occurring once. This receptor was taken from a middle-aged man in good health. Material: blood. V gene TRBV6-2 or TRBV6-3 combines with J gene TRBJ2-2; D possibly corresponds to TRBD2 (5 bases). In DNA form, the CDR3 reads TGTGCCAGCAGTTACTCGATTTCTCGGGGAACCGGGGAGCTGTTTTTT. Its translation is CASSYSISRGTGELFF.